A selection of T cell receptor beta chains follows, all from one sample in a study of OX40 agonist ivuxolimab in advanced cancers. Generated by immunoSEQ multiplex PCR, the TCRdb table keeps only in-frame clones and is missing some. The repertoire holds about 79,000 clones, with less than 95% as singletons. The sample was CD4+ or CD8+ T cells sorted from blood, taken in a trial of the OX40 agonist ivuxolimab. These receptor sequences come from an adult with an advanced solid tumor such as melanoma, head and neck, liver or kidney cancer. The CDR3 runs from the conserved cysteine through the conserved F or W. D genes are given only for firm matches. Rows may omit the clone size; those that give it use once, few, many or a size class.

cdr3_nt cdr3_aa d_call clone_size j_call v_call
TGTGCCAGCAGTTTATTTCCTCAAAGGGACAGGGGGAGGCAGCCCCAGCATTTT CASSLFPQRDRGRQPQHF TRBD1 NA TRBJ1-5 TRBV28
TGTGCCAGCAGCTCTTATCCGGGACCTCGGACCGGGGAGCTGTTTTTT CASSSYPGPRTGELFF NA NA TRBJ2-2 TRBV7-2
TGTGCCAGCACGACGGACAGGGGAGGTGGCTACACCTTC CASTTDRGGGYTF TRBD1 NA TRBJ1-2 TRBV2
TGTGCCAGTAGTATCGACAGCGGGGTATACAATGAGCAGTTCTTC CASSIDSGVYNEQFF TRBD2 NA TRBJ2-1 TRBV19
TGTGCCAGCAGCGCTAGGACAGCGAACACTGAAGCTTTCTTT CASSARTANTEAFF NA NA TRBJ1-1 TRBV9
TGTGCCAGCTCTACCGGACTAGCGGGGGACGATACGCAGTATTTT CASSTGLAGDDTQYF TRBD2 NA TRBJ2-3 TRBV18
TGTGCCAGCAGCCGCCAGGTAGCGGGGGATCAAAAACTGTTTTTT CASSRQVAGDQKLFF NA few TRBJ1-4 TRBV4-2
TGTGCCAGCAGTTACCGACGGTTGACTAGCGGAGAGACCCAGTACTTC CASSYRRLTSGETQYF TRBD2 NA TRBJ2-5 TRBV6-8
TGTGCCAGCAGTTTCTTTCCCTCGGGTTCTGGGGCCAACGTCCTGACTTTC CASSFFPSGSGANVLTF NA NA TRBJ2-6 TRBV27
TGTGCCAGCAGTTCCCAGGGAAATACGCAGTATTTT CASSSQGNTQYF NA once TRBJ2-3 TRBV6-5
TGTGCCACCAGCACGGGTTGGGGGAGTGGAAACACCATATATTTT CATSTGWGSGNTIYF NA NA TRBJ1-3 TRBV15
TGCGCCAGCAGCCACCTCACAGGGGACGCGAACACCGGGGAGCTGTTTTTT CASSHLTGDANTGELFF TRBD1 NA TRBJ2-2 TRBV4-1
TGTGCCAGCAGGAGGACAGGGGGAGGAAATCAGCCCCAGCATTTT CASRRTGGGNQPQHF TRBD1 NA TRBJ1-5 TRBV6-6
TGCGCCAGCAGCTTGGAGGCTATCCAAGAGACCCAGTACTTC CASSLEAIQETQYF NA NA TRBJ2-5 TRBV5-1
TGTGCCAGCAGTTCAGGGGTTGGGCAGTTCTTC CASSSGVGQFF NA NA TRBJ2-1 TRBV27
TGTGCCAGCAGGGACAGGAGTGGTTCACCCCTCCACTTT CASRDRSGSPLHF TRBD1 NA TRBJ1-6 TRBV2
TGTGCCAGTAGTTTAGTAGCGGGGGGACAGTTGACCCAGTACTTC CASSLVAGGQLTQYF TRBD2 once TRBJ2-5 TRBV19
TGTGCCATCCAGGGGATGACTGAAGCTTTCTTT CAIQGMTEAFF NA NA TRBJ1-1 TRBV10-3
TGCGCCAGCAGCCAGGCCGGGAGAGAACTCAATCAGCCCCAGCATTTT CASSQAGRELNQPQHF NA NA TRBJ1-5 TRBV4-1
TGTGCCAGCAGTGAAGGGTGGGAGCAGTACTTC CASSEGWEQYF NA NA TRBJ2-7 TRBV25-1
TGTGCCAGCAGCTTGGATCTCGGGGGAGGTGATTCACCCCTCCACTTT CASSLDLGGGDSPLHF NA NA TRBJ1-6 TRBV5-6
TGTGCCAGCAGCTTAGCCCTCACACAGGGGTTAAGTGTTGGTCAGCCCCAGCATTTT CASSLALTQGLSVGQPQHF TRBD1 once TRBJ1-5 TRBV7-8